These T cell receptor beta chains were read from a single sample in a study of T cells after yellow fever vaccination. TCRdb ran MiXCR on the 5' RACE reads and lists one entry per CDR3 protein. The table shows under 700,000 distinct CDR3 sequences, with about a sixth occurring only once. Here the sequenced sample was PBMCs, taken roughly 5 days after the first yellow fever vaccination. The receptors derive from a man aged 18 to 30 who received the YFV17D yellow fever vaccine. Both conserved end residues are part of each CDR3. D genes are given only for firm matches. Expanded clones are given a class, and other clones once, few, many or no size at all.

v_call	clone_size	d_call	j_call	cdr3_aa	cdr3_nt
TRBV12-3/TRBV12-4	-	TRBD2	TRBJ2-2	CASSQTPGGTGELFF	TGTGCCAGCAGCCAAACCCCGGGAGGGACCGGGGAGCTGTTTTTT
TRBV12-3/TRBV12-4	few	-	TRBJ2-4	CASSLTGAKNIQYF	TGTGCCAGCAGTTTGACAGGAGCCAAAAACATTCAGTACTTC
TRBV7-2	few	TRBD1	TRBJ1-6	CASSAGTGASPLHF	TGTGCCAGCAGCGCCGGGACAGGGGCTTCACCCCTCCACTTT
TRBV6-2/TRBV6-3	-	TRBD1	TRBJ1-6	CASSFFPGTGNNSPLHF	TGTGCCAGCAGCTTCTTTCCCGGGACAGGGAATAATTCACCCCTCCACTTT
TRBV11-2	-	-	TRBJ2-1	CASSFLQGSSRTEQFF	TGTGCCAGCAGCTTCTTACAGGGCAGTTCGCGTACTGAGCAGTTCTTC
TRBV7-9	many	-	TRBJ2-2	CASSLSETLTGELFF	TGTGCCAGCAGCTTATCCGAGACACTGACCGGGGAGCTGTTTTTT
TRBV7-6	-	TRBD1	TRBJ2-7	CASSLRTGGHEQYF	TGTGCCAGCAGCCTGAGGACAGGGGGTCACGAGCAGTACTTC
TRBV27	few	-	TRBJ1-6	CASRRLDSNSPLHF	TGTGCCAGCAGGAGGTTGGACAGTAATTCACCCCTCCACTTT
TRBV5-1	-	TRBD1	TRBJ2-1	CASSLAQPGGGEQFF	TGCGCCAGCAGCTTGGCCCAACCAGGGGGCGGTGAGCAGTTCTTC
TRBV20-1	few	-	TRBJ1-4	CSASRAVSANEKLFF	TGCAGTGCTAGCCGGGCGGTCAGCGCTAATGAAAAACTGTTTTTT
TRBV7-9	-	-	TRBJ2-1	CASSLVYSEQFF	TGTGCCAGCAGCTTAGTGTATAGTGAGCAGTTCTTC
TRBV7-8	-	-	TRBJ1-1	CASSFYEADTEAFF	TGTGCCAGCAGCTTTTACGAGGCCGACACTGAAGCTTTCTTT
TRBV7-2	-	-	TRBJ1-2	CASSLAGSPNGYTF	TGTGCCAGCAGCTTAGCAGGGTCCCCCAATGGCTACACCTTC
TRBV21-1	few	-	TRBJ2-7	CASSPLGQGSSYEQYF	TGTGCCAGCAGCCCACTTGGACAGGGCAGCTCCTACGAGCAGTACTTC
TRBV12-3/TRBV12-4	-	-	TRBJ2-3	CASSFGQVYDTQYF	TGTGCCAGCAGTTTCGGGCAGGTCTACGATACGCAGTATTTT
TRBV7-9	few	-	TRBJ2-5	CASSPKTGAGPQETQYF	TGTGCCAGCAGCCCGAAAACGGGGGCAGGGCCGCAAGAGACCCAGTACTTC
TRBV20-1	-	-	TRBJ2-3	CSAGRGQLDTQYF	TGCAGTGCCGGGAGAGGCCAGTTGGATACGCAGTATTTT
TRBV6-2/TRBV6-3	-	-	TRBJ1-2	CASSLAFAGGYTF	TGTGCCAGCAGTTTAGCCTTTGCGGGAGGCTACACCTTC
TRBV4-3	-	-	TRBJ2-4	CASSQDGGRGQNIQYF	TGCGCCAGCAGCCAAGATGGAGGCAGGGGACAAAACATTCAGTACTTC
TRBV15	few	-	TRBJ2-1	CATSRELTQGLQPNEQFF	TGTGCCACCAGCAGAGAGCTGACCCAGGGGCTTCAGCCCAATGAGCAGTTCTTC
TRBV7-2	few	-	TRBJ2-2	CASSLRSTGELFF	TGTGCCAGCAGCTTAAGGAGCACCGGGGAGCTGTTTTTT
TRBV4-2	few	TRBD2	TRBJ2-3	CASSRVAGTSGGKRKDTQYF	TGTGCCAGCAGCCGCGTCGCCGGGACTAGCGGGGGGAAACGAAAGGATACGCAGTATTTT
TRBV27	-	-	TRBJ1-1	CASSAGGSTEAFF	TGTGCCAGCAGTGCCGGGGGTAGCACTGAAGCTTTCTTT
TRBV11-1	few	-	TRBJ2-3	CASSLARESLISTDTQYF	TGTGCCAGCAGCCTAGCCCGAGAGTCGTTGATTAGCACAGATACGCAGTATTTT
TRBV7-3	few	-	TRBJ1-1	CASSLYGGTEAFF	TGTGCCAGCAGCTTATATGGGGGAACTGAAGCTTTCTTT
TRBV24-1	once	-	TRBJ2-1	CATSGTTSSSYNEQFF	TGTGCCACCAGTGGGACCACATCTAGCTCCTACAATGAGCAGTTCTTC
TRBV21-1	few	-	TRBJ2-7	CASIGGVYEQYF	TGTGCCAGCATCGGCGGGGTGTACGAGCAGTACTTC
TRBV3-1	-	-	TRBJ2-3	CATSPLADYFSTDTQYF	TGTGCCACCAGCCCCCTTGCGGACTACTTTAGCACAGATACGCAGTATTTT
TRBV2	-	-	TRBJ2-1	CASSAEGGGYNEQFF	TGTGCCAGCAGTGCTGAGGGGGGGGGTTACAATGAGCAGTTCTTC
TRBV24-1	-	-	TRBJ2-3	CATGGQGTDTQYF	TGTGCCACCGGTGGCCAGGGAACAGATACGCAGTATTTT
TRBV7-3	once	TRBD2	TRBJ2-3	CASSLTYGTSGGTGRGDTQYF	TGTGCCAGCAGCTTAACATATGGGACTAGCGGGGGTACAGGTCGAGGAGATACGCAGTATTTT
TRBV18	-	TRBD1	TRBJ2-7	CASSPTRRGTGRLYEQYF	TGTGCCAGCTCACCCACCCGCCGGGGGACAGGGAGGCTCTACGAGCAGTACTTC
TRBV7-7	few	-	TRBJ2-3	CASSLVYAGTDTQYF	TGTGCTAGCAGCTTAGTTTATGCCGGCACAGATACGCAGTATTTT
TRBV7-9	few	TRBD1	TRBJ1-2	CASSYRGPGGYTF	TGTGCCAGCAGCTACAGGGGGCCCGGGGGCTACACCTTC
TRBV20-1	few	TRBD2	TRBJ2-1	CSAIPGGTFKQFF	TGCAGTGCTATCCCGGGAGGGACCTTTAAGCAGTTCTTC
TRBV9	few	-	TRBJ1-6	CASSETWGRDSPLHF	TGTGCCAGCAGCGAAACATGGGGGAGGGATTCACCCCTCCACTTT
TRBV20-1	-	-	TRBJ2-3	CSARDRVCVADTQYF	TGCAGTGCTAGAGATCGCGTTTGTGTGGCGGATACGCAGTATTTT
TRBV15	-	-	TRBJ2-1	CATKDSSSYNEQFF	TGTGCCACCAAAGACAGTAGCTCCTACAATGAGCAGTTCTTC
TRBV28	few	TRBD1	TRBJ2-3	CASSAPGQGYTDTQYF	TGTGCCAGCAGTGCACCGGGACAGGGCTACACAGATACGCAGTATTTT
TRBV27	-	TRBD1	TRBJ2-1	CASSSGTGEDYEQFF	TGTGCCAGCAGTTCCGGGACAGGGGAGGATTATGAGCAGTTCTTC